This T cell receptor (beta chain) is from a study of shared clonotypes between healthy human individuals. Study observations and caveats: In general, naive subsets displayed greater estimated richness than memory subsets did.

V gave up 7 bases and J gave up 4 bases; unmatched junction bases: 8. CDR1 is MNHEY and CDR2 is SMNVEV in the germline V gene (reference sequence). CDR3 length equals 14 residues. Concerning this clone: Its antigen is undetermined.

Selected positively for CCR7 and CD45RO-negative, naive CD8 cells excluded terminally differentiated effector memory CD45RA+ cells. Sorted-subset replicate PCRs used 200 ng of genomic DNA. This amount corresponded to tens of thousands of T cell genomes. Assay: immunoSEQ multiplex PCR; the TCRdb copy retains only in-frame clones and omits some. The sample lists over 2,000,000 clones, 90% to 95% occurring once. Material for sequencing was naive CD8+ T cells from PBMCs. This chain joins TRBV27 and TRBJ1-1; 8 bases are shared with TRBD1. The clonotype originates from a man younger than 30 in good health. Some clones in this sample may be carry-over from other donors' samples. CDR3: CASKFLTGGTEAFF. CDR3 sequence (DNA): TGTGCCAGCAAATTCCTTACAGGGGGCACTGAAGCTTTCTTT.